The source of this T cell receptor beta chain is a study of T cells after yellow fever vaccination. Trimming removed 9 bases from V and 2 bases from J, with 20 bases in between. Germline V gene data show CDR1 as ENHRY and CDR2 as SYGVKD. The CDR3 covers 15 residues. This clonotype was found many times. One entry per CDR3 protein results from TCRdb running MiXCR on the 5' RACE reads. The sample consists of around 100,000 distinct CDR3 sequences, under 9% of them appearing once. This rearrangement joins TRBV10-3 to TRBJ2-7; D may be TRBD1 or TRBD2 (5 bases each). The sequence came from a man aged 25 to 40 who received the YFV17D yellow fever vaccine. The specimen comprised CD8+ T cells sorted from PBMCs, sampled 45 days after the yellow fever booster vaccination. CDR3 nucleotides: TGTGCCATTTCTTTGTCTCGGGACGGACCCTACGAGCAGTACTTC. Translated: CAISLSRDGPYEQYF.